This T cell receptor beta chain was captured by sequencing in a study of T cells expressing NK-cell markers. About the research overall: Repertoires of TCR beta were obtained from T cells sorted as CD3+CD56+NKG2C+, CD3+CD56+NKG2C- and CD3+CD56-NKG2C+. In the group of eight sequenced donors, seven were HCMV-seropositive and one was seronegative.

With UMIs, 5'RACE template switching was used to make TCR beta cDNA. TCRdb re-called the 5' RACE reads and gives one entry per CDR3 protein, without DNA. This sample's table has about 440,000 distinct CDR3 sequences. The CDR3 is 15 residues long. Germline V gene sequence: CDR1 MNHEY, CDR2 SMNVEV (reference sequence). The receptor was derived from a woman between 18 and 75 years old in good health. The sequenced sample was blood T cells: a sorted CD56 or NKG2C T cell subset, CD4+ or CD8+ T cells, or bulk PBMC T cells (not recorded which). The V gene is TRBV27, the J gene TRBJ1-2. The CDR3 sequence: CASSFNGLGNYGYTF.